The 31 T cell receptor beta chains below all came from one sample that was sequenced in a study of identical twins. TCRdb reanalysed the 5' RACE reads using MiXCR and keeps one entry per CDR3 protein. This table holds 450,000 to 650,000 distinct CDR3 sequences, roughly 9.9% found once. These sequences were also reported in another study, on yellow fever vaccine responses in identical twins.

Specimen: PBMCs. The receptors were gathered from a young woman in good health.

This clonotype was counted only a few times. The V and J genes are TRBV27 and TRBJ2-3; D is perhaps TRBD1 or TRBD2 (5 bases each). The V gene lost 2 bases and the J gene lost 3 bases, with 9 bases spanning the gap. This CDR3 is 14 amino acids long. Germline CDR1 is MNHEY and CDR2 is SMNVEV (reference sequence). In DNA form, the CDR3 reads TGTGCCAGCAGTTTAAGGGACCCAACAGATACGCAGTATTTT. Protein sequence: CASSLRDPTDTQYF.

This chain connects TRBV2 to TRBJ2-1; D remains ambiguous. Germline V gives CDR1 SNHLY, CDR2 FYNNEI. V gave up 7 bases and J gave up 16 bases, with 14 bases separating them. CDR3 length equals 10 residues. CDR3 in amino acids: CASMRLLLFF. The CDR3 DNA reads TGTGCCAGCATGAGGCTCCTCCTCTTCTTC.

In DNA, the CDR3 is TGCGCCAGCAGCAAGGGGACGTGGGTCATGAACACTGAAGCTTTCTTT. It specifies CASSKGTWVMNTEAFF. The chain is built from TRBV5-1 and TRBJ1-1, with D maybe TRBD1 (5 bases). The CDR3 has 16 amino acids. CDR1 is SGHRS, CDR2 YFSETQ, per germline. The V and J ends lost 4 bases and 0 bases respectively, with 16 bases between them.

Only a few counts were recorded for this clonotype. This chain links TRBV3-1 with TRBJ2-1; unclear D gene. Germline assignment: CDR1 LGHDT and CDR2 YNNKEL (reference sequence). This CDR3 has 17 amino acids. V was cut by 2 bases and J by 15 bases, with 29 bases left in between. The CDR3 reads CASSQFYSDFGEKVRFF. The DNA for the CDR3 is TGTGCCAGCAGCCAATTTTACTCAGATTTCGGAGAAAAGGTTCGGTTCTTC.

The rearrangement joins TRBV9 to TRBJ2-7, with D maybe TRBD1 (5 bases). This CDR3 spans 16 amino acids. V lost 0 bases and J lost 2, with 15 bases in between. Germline V gene data show CDR1 as SGDLS and CDR2 as YYNGEE. CDR3 bases: TGTGCCAGCAGCGTAGGGCGTACAGGAAGGCCCTACGAGCAGTACTTC. The encoded protein is CASSVGRTGRPYEQYF.

In its sample, this clonotype was seen a few times. The chain recombines TRBV7-9 with TRBJ2-1; perhaps TRBD2 as D (5 bases). CDR1 and CDR2 from the germline V gene are SEHNR and FQNEAQ (reference sequence). V gave up 1 base and J gave up 8 bases, with 12 bases separating them. The CDR3 length is 14 residues. The CDR3 bases are TGTGCCAGCAGCTTAGGGCTGCAGGAGGATGAGCAGTTCTTC. It specifies CASSLGLQEDEQFF.

This rearrangement joins TRBV6-2 or TRBV6-3 to TRBJ1-1; D is perhaps TRBD1 (6 bases). This CDR3 comprises 15 residues. V was trimmed by 5 bases and J by 5 bases, leaving 18 bases between them. CDR1 is MNHEY, CDR2 SVGEGT, per germline. Written as DNA, the CDR3 is TGTGCCAGCAGTAATGAATTACAGGGAGGGACTGAAGCTTTCTTT. Translated: CASSNELQGGTEAFF.

This clonotype has only a few counts. The chain combines TRBV5-1 with TRBJ1-2, with unresolved D. Trimming removed 0 bases from V and 0 bases from J, with 9 bases in between. The length of the CDR3 is 15 residues. From germline, CDR1 is SGHRS and CDR2 YFSETQ. CDR3 DNA: TGCGCCAGCAGCTTGGAGGTCTCAGCTAACTATGGCTACACCTTC. Translating it yields CASSLEVSANYGYTF.

The chain joins TRBV2 to TRBJ2-5; 9 bases map to TRBD1. This CDR3 is built from 11 residues. Germline V gives CDR1 SNHLY, CDR2 FYNNEI. V was pared by 11 bases and J by 4 bases, with 2 bases of the junction left unmatched. The CDR3 nucleotides are TGTGCCGGGACAGGGTCAGAGACCCAGTACTTC. The encoded protein is CAGTGSETQYF. Drawing the rest from reference TRBV2 and TRBJ2-5, the complete variable domain is EPEVTQTPSHQVTQMGQEVILRCVPISNHLYFYWYRQILGQKVEFLVSFYNNEISEKSEIFDDQFSVERPDGSNFTLKIRSTKLEDSAMYFCAGTGSETQYFGPGTRLLVL.

The sample holds many counts of this clonotype. The chain employs TRBV27 and TRBJ2-7; D is undetermined. This CDR3 comprises 14 residues. CDR1 MNHEY and CDR2 SMNVEV come from the germline V gene (reference sequence). The V end was cut by 2 bases, the J end by 2 bases, with 10 bases between. The CDR3 nucleotides are TGTGCCAGCAGTTTAGGGCAACGAACCTACGAGCAGTACTTC. It encodes CASSLGQRTYEQYF.

The chain carries TRBV10-3 and TRBJ1-5; 10 bases map to TRBD1. Germline V lookup: CDR1 ENHRY, CDR2 SYGVKD. The V and J ends lost 3 bases and 6 bases, in that order; junction bases with no gene match: 8. This CDR3 spans 16 amino acids. CDR3 in DNA: TGTGCCATCAGTGAAATGGGGACAGGGGAGGGTCAGCCCCAGCATTTT. This gives the protein CAISEMGTGEGQPQHF.

This clonotype was counted a few times. The gene calls are TRBV7-9 and TRBJ2-1; D unclear. The CDR3 runs to 15 residues. The germline V and J ends were trimmed by 1 base and 4 bases, with 11 bases remaining between them. Germline V gene data show CDR1 as SEHNR and CDR2 as FQNEAQ (reference sequence). This chain's CDR3 is CASSLVLIKYNEQFF. Here the CDR3 DNA reads TGTGCCAGCAGCTTAGTGCTAATAAAATACAATGAGCAGTTCTTC.

This clonotype was seen more than once but under ten times. The chain links TRBV11-2 to TRBJ2-3, with a possible D match to TRBD1 (6 bases). CDR3 length: 15 residues. CDR1 and CDR2 (germline): SGHAT, FQNNGV. The germline V and J ends were trimmed by 6 bases and 0 bases, with 13 bases remaining between them. The CDR3 sequence is CASRNGQKSTDTQYF. In nucleotides, the CDR3 is TGTGCCAGCAGGAACGGACAGAAGAGCACAGATACGCAGTATTTT.

This clonotype was counted ten times or more. The chain combines TRBV28 with TRBJ2-7; D might be TRBD1 (5 bases). The CDR3 runs 13 residues. Trimming stripped 8 bases from V and 0 bases from J, with 11 bases between. The germline gives CDR1 MDHEN, CDR2 SYDVKM. The CDR3 spells CASDRSSSYEQYF. The DNA for the CDR3 is TGTGCCAGCGACAGATCGAGCTCCTACGAGCAGTACTTC.

The V and J genes are TRBV20-1 and TRBJ2-1; the match to TRBD1 covers 10 bases. V shed 1 base, J shed 5 bases, and the junction held 5 bases outside the gene matches. Germline-derived CDR1 and CDR2 are DFQATT and SNEGSKA (reference sequence). The CDR3 is 15 residues long. The CDR3, as DNA: TGCAGTGCTAGAGGAGGGACAGGGGATAACAATGAGCAGTTCTTC. Translating it yields CSARGGTGDNNEQFF.

This chain connects TRBV18 to TRBJ2-7, with 11 bases aligning to TRBD1. Unmatched junction bases numbered 7, after V lost 7 bases and J lost 5 bases. CDR3 length: 14 amino acids. Germline V gene sequence: CDR1 KGHSH, CDR2 LQKENI. CDR3 in amino acids: CASLTDRGQDEQYF. CDR3 nucleotide sequence: TGTGCCAGCTTAACGGACAGGGGGCAAGACGAGCAGTACTTC.

This clonotype appeared many times. CDR3 amino acids: CASSLRGATNEKLFF. CDR3 nucleotide sequence: TGTGCCAGCAGCCTTAGGGGGGCAACTAATGAAAAACTGTTTTTT. The chain couples TRBV12-3 or TRBV12-4 to TRBJ1-4, with D possibly being TRBD1 (6 bases). V was clipped by 6 bases and J by 0 bases, with 11 bases between them. The CDR3 length is 15 residues.

The chain has TRBV19 and TRBJ2-1, with 8 bases lining up with TRBD1. V trimming: 10 bases; J trimming: 2 bases; junction bases outside the gene matches: 4. The CDR3 has 13 amino acids. Per the germline V gene, CDR1 is LNHDA and CDR2 is SQIVND (reference sequence). CDR3 DNA: TGTGCCACCGGACAGGGTACCTACAATGAGCAGTTCTTC. This encodes CATGQGTYNEQFF.

This clonotype was counted a few times. The chain uses TRBV6-2 or TRBV6-3 and TRBJ2-2; D unclear. Germline V gives CDR1 MNHEY, CDR2 SVGEGT. Trimming removed 8 bases at V and 0 bases at J, with 10 bases between. The CDR3 covers 14 residues. CDR3 in amino acids: CASCVTPNTGELFF. The CDR3 DNA reads as TGTGCCAGCTGTGTGACCCCGAACACCGGGGAGCTGTTTTTT.

This clonotype has at least ten counts. J is TRBJ2-2 and V is TRBV12-3 or TRBV12-4, with TRBD2 as a possible D gene (6 bases). The V gene lost 6 bases and the J gene lost 5 bases, with 16 bases spanning the gap. The CDR3 length is 15 residues. In DNA, the CDR3 is TGTGCCAGCAGGGGACTCTCCGTGGTAACCGGGGAGCTGTTTTTT. Protein sequence: CASRGLSVVTGELFF.

The chain carries TRBV27 and TRBJ1-1; TRBD1 matches at 7 bases. This CDR3 region has 13 residues. Unmatched junction bases numbered 3, after V lost 5 bases and J lost 3 bases. Germline CDR1 and CDR2: MNHEY and SMNVEV (reference sequence). This CDR3 reads CASSSRGYTEAFF. CDR3 nucleotide sequence: TGTGCCAGCAGTAGCAGGGGGTACACTGAAGCTTTCTTT.

The sample holds a few counts of this clonotype. The chain couples TRBV18 to TRBJ2-1, with D tentatively TRBD1 (5 bases). CDR1 is KGHSH and CDR2 is LQKENI in the germline V gene. Trimming removed 1 base from V and 6 bases from J, with 10 bases in between. The CDR3 consists of 14 residues. CDR3 nucleotide sequence: TGTGCCAGCTCACCACGAGCAGGGCTCAATGAGCAGTTCTTC. Its protein product is CASSPRAGLNEQFF.

The chain recombines TRBV12-3 or TRBV12-4 with TRBJ2-3, with 8 bases identical to TRBD2. The ends lost 6 bases at V and 4 bases at J; junction bases unmatched: 18. CDR3 length: 18 amino acids. CDR3 in amino acids: CASRTADPTREAPDTQYF. The CDR3 bases are TGTGCCAGCAGAACCGCCGATCCTACGCGGGAGGCTCCAGATACGCAGTATTTT.

This clonotype was seen many times. The chain links TRBV29-1 to TRBJ2-2, with TRBD2 matching 10 bases. V was pared by 4 bases and J by 5 bases, with 10 bases of the junction left unmatched. CDR3 length: 16 residues. Germline assignment: CDR1 SQVTM and CDR2 ANQGSEA. CDR3 nucleotides: TGCAGCGTTGTGGGGCTAGCGGGAGTAGGTACCGGGGAGCTGTTTTTT. Translation: CSVVGLAGVGTGELFF.

The sample holds many counts of this clonotype. As DNA, the CDR3 is TGTGCCAGCAGCTTATACGTGGGACAGGGCACAGATACGCAGTATTTT. It specifies CASSLYVGQGTDTQYF. The V gene is TRBV5-5, the J gene TRBJ2-3; 8 bases fit TRBD1. V trimming: 2 bases; J trimming: 1 base; junction bases outside the gene matches: 6. CDR3 length: 16 amino acids. The germline V gene has CDR1 SGHKS and CDR2 YYEKEE (reference sequence). The full variable domain, rest sourced from reference TRBV5-5 and TRBJ2-3, is DAGVTQSPTHLIKTRGQQVTLRCSPISGHKSVSWYQQVLGQGPQFIFQYYEKEERGRGNFPDRFSARQFPNYSSELNVNALLLGDSALYLCASSLYVGQGTDTQYFGPGTRLTVL.

This clonotype appeared many times. The chain has TRBV3-1 and TRBJ2-1; the match to TRBD2 covers 10 bases. The CDR3 length is 24 residues. V lost 2 bases, J lost 3 bases, and 28 bases stayed unmatched. Germline CDR1 LGHDT, CDR2 YNNKEL (reference sequence). The CDR3, as DNA: TGTGCCAGCAGCCAAAGGACCCCCAGTAGATTAGCGGGGGGCCAGAATTCCTACTACAATGAGCAGTTCTTC. Protein: CASSQRTPSRLAGGQNSYYNEQFF.

The genes are TRBV5-1 and TRBJ2-7, with D perhaps matching TRBD1 or TRBD2 (5 bases each). Germline V CDR1 and CDR2: SGHRS, YFSETQ. Trimming removed 1 base at V and 6 bases at J, with 11 bases between. The CDR3 is 13 amino acids. The CDR3 region has the DNA TGCGCCAGCAGCTTGCTGGGGGATGCCGAGCAGTACTTC. This codes for CASSLLGDAEQYF.

The rearrangement links TRBV12-3 or TRBV12-4 to TRBJ2-7; tentatively, D is TRBD1 or TRBD2 (5 bases each). The CDR3 has 13 amino acids. Trimming removed 3 bases at V and 5 bases at J, with 11 bases between. The CDR3 sequence is CASSLTGLDEQYF. The CDR3 coding sequence is TGTGCCAGCAGTTTGACGGGGCTAGACGAGCAGTACTTC.

This clonotype was seen many times. The chain has TRBV12-3 or TRBV12-4 and TRBJ1-6, with D possibly being TRBD1 (6 bases). Trimming pared 3 bases from V and 5 bases from J, leaving 8 bases between. This CDR3 has 14 residues. For the CDR3, the DNA is TGTGCCAGCAGTTTTTACAGGGATAATTCACCCCTCCACTTT. Residues: CASSFYRDNSPLHF.

This clonotype was seen a few times. The V and J genes are TRBV4-2 and TRBJ2-5; 9 bases line up with TRBD2. The CDR3 has 18 residues. V shed 4 bases and J 1 base; nucleotides not matched to a gene: 13. Germline CDR1 and CDR2: LGHNA and YNFKEQ. This CDR3 reads CASSPPWGERGVQETQYF. The CDR3 DNA reads TGTGCCAGCAGCCCGCCCTGGGGCGAGCGGGGGGTCCAAGAGACCCAGTACTTC.

This clonotype has more than one count but fewer than ten. The chain carries TRBV12-3 or TRBV12-4 and TRBJ2-1, with unresolved D. V lost 6 bases, J lost 5 bases, and 17 bases lay in between. The CDR3 contains 15 residues. This CDR3 is CASRFSGQENNEQFF. The CDR3 DNA reads TGTGCCAGCAGATTTAGTGGGCAGGAAAACAATGAGCAGTTCTTC.